One and the same sample provided the 17 T cell receptor beta chains below, sequenced in a study of type 1 and type 2 diabetes patients. Amplification started from genomic DNA. Amplification of the beta chain CDR3 used 30 forward and 13 reverse multiplex primers. TCRdb recomputed calls from the multiplex PCR reads with MiXCR, one row per CDR3 protein. The sample consists of under 300,000 distinct CDR3 sequences, 45% to 60% of them appearing once. The sample was peripheral blood mononuclear cells (PBMCs). Receptors originate from a man younger than 30 with type 2 diabetes.

The chain joins TRBV5-1 to TRBJ1-4; D ambiguous. Germline V gene lookup returns CDR1 SGHRS and CDR2 YFSETQ. The V and J ends lost 0 bases and 2 bases respectively, with 11 bases between them. The CDR3 has 16 amino acids. The CDR3 sequence: CASSLGPLGTNEKLFF. The CDR3 DNA reads TGCGCCAGCAGCTTGGGGCCCCTTGGGACTAATGAAAAACTGTTTTTT.

This chain uses TRBV30 with TRBJ2-6; D uncertain. Germline loops: CDR1 GTSNPN, CDR2 SVGIG (reference sequence). Trimming took 6 bases from V and 2 from J, leaving 8 bases between them. CDR3 length equals 13 residues. For the CDR3, the DNA is TGTGCCTGCGATGCAACTGGGGCCAACGTCCTGACTTTC. Residues: CACDATGANVLTF.

This clonotype was seen only a few times. The chain uses TRBV4-2 and TRBJ2-7; 7 bases agree with TRBD1. The CDR3 sequence is 15 residues long. The germline V gene encodes CDR1 LGHNA and CDR2 YNFKEQ. With V trimmed by 5 bases and J by 2 bases, 9 bases remained unmatched. Here the CDR3 reads CASSKTGTEAYEQYF. The CDR3 DNA reads TGTGCCAGCAGCAAAACCGGGACAGAAGCCTACGAGCAGTACTTC.

V gene TRBV18 combines with J gene TRBJ2-7; D may be TRBD1 (5 bases). The V end lost 6 bases, the J end lost 6 bases, and 12 bases lay between the germline ends. This CDR3 has 12 residues. The germline CDR1 and CDR2 sequences are KGHSH and LQKENI. The CDR3 DNA follows: TGTGCCAGCTCCCACGGACAAGTCGAGCAGTACTTC. This translates into CASSHGQVEQYF. The full variable domain, in which reference TRBV18 and TRBJ2-7 provide the parts outside the CDR3, is NAGVMQNPRHLVRRRGQEARLRCSPMKGHSHVYWYRQLPEEGLKFMVYLQKENIIDESGMPKERFSAEFPKEGPSILRIQQVVRGDSAAYFCASSHGQVEQYFGPGTRLTVT.

V and J are TRBV29-1 and TRBJ2-1; TRBD1 might be the D (5 bases). Trimming removed 3 bases at V and 10 bases at J, with 10 bases between. The CDR3 extends over 11 amino acids. Germline assignment: CDR1 SQVTM and CDR2 ANQGSEA. The CDR3 nucleotides read TGCAGCGTTGACACCCAGGGCGAGCAGTTCTTC. It yields the protein CSVDTQGEQFF.

This chain links TRBV19 with TRBJ1-4; D is ambiguous. The CDR3 contains 14 residues. The germline V and J ends were trimmed by 5 bases and 6 bases, with 13 bases remaining between them. Germline CDR1 and CDR2: LNHDA and SQIVND (reference sequence). The CDR3, as DNA: TGTGCCAGTAGTCGCTCCGCCGGGGATGAAAAACTGTTTTTT. This translates into CASSRSAGDEKLFF.

The gene calls are TRBV7-2 and TRBJ2-7; TRBD1 aligns across 7 bases. Germline V gene lookup returns CDR1 SGHTA and CDR2 FQGNSA. V trimming: 6 bases; J trimming: 5 bases; junction bases outside the gene matches: 7. CDR3 length: 13 amino acids. Here the CDR3 reads CASRPTGRNEQYF. CDR3 DNA sequence: TGTGCCAGCAGACCGACAGGGCGGAACGAGCAGTACTTC.

This clonotype was seen a few times. This chain uses TRBV10-1 with TRBJ2-3, with TRBD1 matching 7 bases. Germline V gene sequence: CDR1 WNHNN, CDR2 SYGVQD (reference sequence). J lost 2 bases, V lost 3 bases, and 11 bases had no gene match. The CDR3 is 17 amino acids. The CDR3 spells CASSEGLRQGDTDTQYF. CDR3 nucleotide sequence: TGCGCCAGCAGTGAAGGATTGAGACAGGGCGACACAGATACGCAGTATTTT.

The rearrangement links TRBV19 to TRBJ2-2; the match to TRBD1 covers 8 bases. V shed 5 bases, J shed 1 base, and the junction held 3 bases outside the gene matches. The CDR3 has 15 amino acids. Per the germline V gene, CDR1 is LNHDA and CDR2 is SQIVND (reference sequence). CDR3 in amino acids: CASSPGTGNTGELFF. The CDR3 DNA sequence: TGTGCCAGTAGTCCCGGGACAGGGAACACCGGGGAGCTGTTTTTT. Supplemented by reference TRBV19 and TRBJ2-2, the full variable domain reads DGGITQSPKYLFRKEGQNVTLSCEQNLNHDAMYWYRQDPGQGLRLIYYSQIVNDFQKGDIAEGYSVSREKKESFPLTVTSAQKNPTAFYLCASSPGTGNTGELFFGEGSRLTVL.

This chain links TRBV6-6 with TRBJ2-7; 7 bases align to TRBD2. The CDR3 contains 15 residues. Losses at the gene ends were 3 bases for V and 2 bases for J; bases not matched to a gene: 7. Germline CDR1 is MNHNY and CDR2 is SVGAGI (reference sequence). CDR3 region: CASSYDGGGPYEQYF. CDR3 nucleotides: TGTGCCAGCAGTTATGATGGGGGAGGGCCCTACGAGCAGTACTTC.

The J gene is TRBJ2-5, the V gene TRBV28, with D hard to call. Trimming pared 4 bases from V and 2 bases from J, leaving 14 bases between. CDR3 size: 15 residues. Germline V gene data show CDR1 as MDHEN and CDR2 as SYDVKM. CDR3 amino acids: CASSYVATTQETQYF. The CDR3 coding sequence is TGTGCCAGCAGTTACGTCGCCACTACGCAAGAGACCCAGTACTTC.

Only a few counts were recorded for this clonotype. The chain links TRBV7-6 to TRBJ2-1; the D gene is possibly TRBD2 (6 bases). The V gene's germline CDR1 is SGHVS and CDR2 FNYEAQ. Trimming removed 4 bases at V and 9 bases at J, with 16 bases between. The CDR3 runs 14 residues. CDR3 DNA: TGTGCCAGCAGCTCCCGTTGGAGGGACGGTGAGCAGTTCTTC. This sequence encodes CASSSRWRDGEQFF.

This chain's CDR3 is CASGRYNEQFF. The CDR3 DNA reads TGTGCCTCCGGACGCTACAATGAGCAGTTCTTC. The chain has TRBV30 and TRBJ2-1; D is unresolved. This CDR3 has 11 residues. The V and J ends lost 7 bases and 3 bases respectively, with 7 bases between them. The V gene's germline CDR1 is GTSNPN and CDR2 SVGIG (reference sequence).

This chain links TRBV19 with TRBJ1-2, with D hard to call. The CDR3 contains 12 residues. Germline CDR1 LNHDA, CDR2 SQIVND (reference sequence). V dropped 3 bases and J dropped 8 bases, with 10 bases sitting between them. The CDR3: CASSILAGGYTF. DNA of the CDR3: TGTGCCAGTAGTATTTTAGCGGGGGGCTACACCTTC.

This clonotype was detected only a few times. The V gene is TRBV7-9, the J gene TRBJ2-2, with 7 bases fitting TRBD2. This CDR3 spans 17 amino acids. V dropped 5 bases and J dropped 4; count of bases not matched to a gene: 13. Per germline, CDR1 SEHNR and CDR2 FQNEAQ (reference sequence). The CDR3 here is CASSHLGGSGSTGELFF. The CDR3 DNA follows: TGTGCCAGCAGCCATCTGGGCGGGAGCGGAAGCACCGGGGAGCTGTTTTTT.

V gene TRBV5-1 combines with J gene TRBJ1-2, with D perhaps matching TRBD1 (5 bases). This CDR3 is 13 amino acids long. The V end lost 4 bases, the J end lost 4 bases, and 11 bases lay between the germline ends. Germline V gene data show CDR1 as SGHRS and CDR2 as YFSETQ. The CDR3 is CASSRDGSYGYTF. CDR3 bases: TGCGCCAGCAGCCGGGACGGATCCTATGGCTACACCTTC.

The V call is TRBV2, the J call TRBJ2-3; D gene uncertain. V lost 5 bases and J lost 2, with 8 bases in between. The CDR3 covers 13 residues. Germline lookup yields CDR1 SNHLY and CDR2 FYNNEI. The CDR3, as DNA: TGTGCCAGCAGTCCCCTCCTCACAGATACGCAGTATTTT. Protein sequence: CASSPLLTDTQYF.